This TCR beta chain comes out of a study of radiotherapy plus CTLA-4 blockade in lung cancer. Here immunoSEQ multiplex PCR was the method, and the copy in TCRdb shows in-frame clones only, minus some. Of around 78,000 clones in the sample, 78% were seen once. The trim removed 1 base at V and 4 bases at J, leaving 3 bases unmatched. The CDR3 covers 15 residues. Germline CDR1 is SEHNR and CDR2 is FQNEAQ (reference sequence). The rearrangement joins TRBV7-9 to TRBJ2-2, with 7 bases fitting TRBD1. This sample comprised peripheral blood, obtained from a patient treated with radiotherapy plus ipilimumab. This TCR was recovered from a human donor with non-small cell lung cancer who had a partial response to radiotherapy plus ipilimumab. Some clones in this sample may be carry-over from other donors' samples. CDR3 nucleotides: TGTGCCAGCAGCTTAGACAGGGGACGCACCGGGGAGCTGTTTTTT. Its protein is CASSLDRGRTGELFF.